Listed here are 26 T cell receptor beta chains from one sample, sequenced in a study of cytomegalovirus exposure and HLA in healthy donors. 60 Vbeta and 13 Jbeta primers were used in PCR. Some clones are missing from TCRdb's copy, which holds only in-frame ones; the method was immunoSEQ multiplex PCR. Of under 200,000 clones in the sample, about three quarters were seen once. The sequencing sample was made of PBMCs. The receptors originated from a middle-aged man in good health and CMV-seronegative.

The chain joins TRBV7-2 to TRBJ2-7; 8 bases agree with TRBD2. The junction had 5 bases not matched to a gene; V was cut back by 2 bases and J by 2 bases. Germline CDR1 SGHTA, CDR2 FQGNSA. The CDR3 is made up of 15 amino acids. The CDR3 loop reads CASSLRTSSTYEQYF. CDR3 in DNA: TGTGCCAGCAGCTTAAGGACTAGCTCGACCTACGAGCAGTACTTC.

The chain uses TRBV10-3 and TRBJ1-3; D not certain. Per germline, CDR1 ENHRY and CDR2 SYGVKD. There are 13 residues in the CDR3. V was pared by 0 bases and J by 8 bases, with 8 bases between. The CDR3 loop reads CAISESSPYTIYF. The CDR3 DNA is TGTGCCATCAGTGAGTCGTCTCCTTACACCATATATTTT.

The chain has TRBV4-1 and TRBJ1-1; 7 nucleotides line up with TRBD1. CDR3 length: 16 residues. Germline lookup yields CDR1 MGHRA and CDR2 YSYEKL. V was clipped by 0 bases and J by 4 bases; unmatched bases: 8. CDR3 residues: CASSQDEGALGTEAFF. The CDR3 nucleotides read TGCGCCAGCAGCCAAGATGAGGGGGCTTTGGGCACTGAAGCTTTCTTT.

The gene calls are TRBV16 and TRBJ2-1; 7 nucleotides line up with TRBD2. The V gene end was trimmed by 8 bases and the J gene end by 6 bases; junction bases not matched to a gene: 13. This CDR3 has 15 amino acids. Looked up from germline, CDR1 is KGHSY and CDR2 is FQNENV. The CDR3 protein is CASVPLAERFNEQFF. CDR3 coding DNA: TGTGCCAGCGTGCCGCTAGCGGAGCGGTTCAATGAGCAGTTCTTC. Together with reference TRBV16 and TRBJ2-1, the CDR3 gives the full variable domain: GEEVAQTPKHLVRGEGQKAKLYCAPIKGHSYVFWYQQVLKNEFKFLISFQNENVFDETGMPKERFSAKCLPNSPCSLEIQATKLEDSAVYFCASVPLAERFNEQFFGPGTRLTVL.

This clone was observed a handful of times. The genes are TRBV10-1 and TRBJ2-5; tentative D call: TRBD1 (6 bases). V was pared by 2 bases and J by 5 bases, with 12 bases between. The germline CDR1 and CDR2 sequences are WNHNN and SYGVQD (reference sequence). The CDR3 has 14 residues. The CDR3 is CASSEGRGWETQYF. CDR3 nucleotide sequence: TGCGCCAGCAGTGAGGGCAGGGGATGGGAGACCCAGTACTTC.

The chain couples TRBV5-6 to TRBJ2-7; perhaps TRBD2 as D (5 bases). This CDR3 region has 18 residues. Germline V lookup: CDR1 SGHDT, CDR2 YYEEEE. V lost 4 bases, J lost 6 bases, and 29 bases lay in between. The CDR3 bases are TGTGCCAGCAGCCCCTATTTGGGAGCATCCGGTCGTACCGCCGAGCAGTACTTC. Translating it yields CASSPYLGASGRTAEQYF.

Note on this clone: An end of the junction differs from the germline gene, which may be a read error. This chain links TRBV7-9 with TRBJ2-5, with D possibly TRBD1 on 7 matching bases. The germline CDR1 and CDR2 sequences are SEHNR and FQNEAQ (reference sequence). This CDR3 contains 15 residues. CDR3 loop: CSSSSQTGRSETQYF. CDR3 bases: TGTTCCAGCAGCTCACAGACAGGGAGGTCGGAGACCCAGTACTTC.

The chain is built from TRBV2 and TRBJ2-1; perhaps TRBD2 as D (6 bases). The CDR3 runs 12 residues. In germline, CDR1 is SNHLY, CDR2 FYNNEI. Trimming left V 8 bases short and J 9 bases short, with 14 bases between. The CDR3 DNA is TGTGCCAGCCGGGAGACTAGAGGTGAGCAGTTCTTC. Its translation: CASRETRGEQFF.

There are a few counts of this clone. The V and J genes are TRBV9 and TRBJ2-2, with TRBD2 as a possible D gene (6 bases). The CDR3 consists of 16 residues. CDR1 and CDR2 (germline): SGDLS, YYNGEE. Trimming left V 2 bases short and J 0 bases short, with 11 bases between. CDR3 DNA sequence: TGTGCCAGCAGCGTGGGACTGTACGCGAACACCGGGGAGCTGTTTTTT. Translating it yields CASSVGLYANTGELFF.

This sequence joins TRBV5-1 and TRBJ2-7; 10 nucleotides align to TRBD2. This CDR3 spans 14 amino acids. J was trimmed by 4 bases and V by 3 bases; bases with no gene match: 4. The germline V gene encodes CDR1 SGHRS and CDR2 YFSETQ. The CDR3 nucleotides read TGCGCCAGCAGCTCCATAGCGGGAGGTTACGAGCAGTACTTC. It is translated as CASSSIAGGYEQYF.

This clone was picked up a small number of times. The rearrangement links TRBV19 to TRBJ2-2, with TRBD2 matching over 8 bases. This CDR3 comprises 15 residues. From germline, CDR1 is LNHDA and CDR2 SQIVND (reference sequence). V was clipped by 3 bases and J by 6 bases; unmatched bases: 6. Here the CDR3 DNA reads TGTGCCAGTAGTATCGTCGGGGGGGCCGCCGGGGAGCTGTTTTTT. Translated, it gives CASSIVGGAAGELFF.

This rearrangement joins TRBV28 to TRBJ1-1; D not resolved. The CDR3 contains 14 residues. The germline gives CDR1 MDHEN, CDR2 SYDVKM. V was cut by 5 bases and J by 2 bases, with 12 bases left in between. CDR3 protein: CASSTPRANTEAFF. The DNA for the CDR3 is TGTGCCAGCAGTACCCCGAGGGCCAACACTGAAGCTTTCTTT. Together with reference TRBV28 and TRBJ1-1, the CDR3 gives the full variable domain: DVKVTQSSRYLVKRTGEKVFLECVQDMDHENMFWYRQDPGLGLRLIYFSYDVKMKEKGDIPEGYSVSREKKERFSLILESASTNQTSMYLCASSTPRANTEAFFGQGTRLTVV.

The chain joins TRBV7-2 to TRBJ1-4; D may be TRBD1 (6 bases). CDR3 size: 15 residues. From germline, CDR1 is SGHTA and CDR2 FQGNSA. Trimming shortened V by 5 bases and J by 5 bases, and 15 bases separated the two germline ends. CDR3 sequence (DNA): TGTGCCAGCAGCCCCCAGGGGAGACAAAATGAAAAACTGTTTTTT. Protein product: CASSPQGRQNEKLFF.

CDR3 region: CASNGAFQETQYF. The CDR3 nucleotides are TGTGCCAGCAATGGGGCGTTCCAAGAGACCCAGTACTTC. The chain has TRBV6-1 and TRBJ2-5; tentative D call: TRBD1 (5 bases). CDR3 length equals 13 residues. In germline, CDR1 is MNHNS, CDR2 SASEGT. Trimming shortened V by 7 bases and J by 1 base, and 10 bases separated the two germline ends.

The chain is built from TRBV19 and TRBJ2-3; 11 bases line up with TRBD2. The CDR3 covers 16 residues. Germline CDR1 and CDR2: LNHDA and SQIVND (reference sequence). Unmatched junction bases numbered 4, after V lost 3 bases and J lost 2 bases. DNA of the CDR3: TGTGCCAGTAGTATTGGGACTAGCGGCGCCACAGATACGCAGTATTTT. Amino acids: CASSIGTSGATDTQYF.

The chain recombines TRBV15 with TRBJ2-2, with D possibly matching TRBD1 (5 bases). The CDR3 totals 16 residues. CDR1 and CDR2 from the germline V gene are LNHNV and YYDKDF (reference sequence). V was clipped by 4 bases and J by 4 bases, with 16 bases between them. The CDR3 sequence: CATSTGSGLGTGELFF. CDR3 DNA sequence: TGTGCCACCAGCACAGGCTCAGGGCTTGGCACCGGGGAGCTGTTTTTT.

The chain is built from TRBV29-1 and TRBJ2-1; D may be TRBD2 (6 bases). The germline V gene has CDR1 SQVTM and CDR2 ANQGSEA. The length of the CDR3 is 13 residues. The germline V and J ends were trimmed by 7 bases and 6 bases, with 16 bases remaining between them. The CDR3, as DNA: TGCAGCGGGAGGGACTGGGTGGTCAATGAGCAGTTCTTC. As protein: CSGRDWVVNEQFF.

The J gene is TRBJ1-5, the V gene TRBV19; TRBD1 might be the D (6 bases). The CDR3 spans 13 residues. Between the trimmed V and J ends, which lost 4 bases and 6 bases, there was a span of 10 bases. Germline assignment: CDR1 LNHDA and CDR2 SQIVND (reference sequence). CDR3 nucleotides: TGTGCCAGTAGTAAGGGGGATCGTCAGCCCCAGCATTTT. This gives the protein CASSKGDRQPQHF. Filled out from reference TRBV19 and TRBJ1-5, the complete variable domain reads DGGITQSPKYLFRKEGQNVTLSCEQNLNHDAMYWYRQDPGQGLRLIYYSQIVNDFQKGDIAEGYSVSREKKESFPLTVTSAQKNPTAFYLCASSKGDRQPQHFGDGTRLSIL.

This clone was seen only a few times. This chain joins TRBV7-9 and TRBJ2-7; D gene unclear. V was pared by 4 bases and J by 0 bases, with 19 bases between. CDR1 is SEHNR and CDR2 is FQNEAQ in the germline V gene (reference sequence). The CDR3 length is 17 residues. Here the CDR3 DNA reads TGTGCCAGCAGCTCACCTTCCTGGAAAAGGAGCTCCTACGAGCAGTACTTC. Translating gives CASSSPSWKRSSYEQYF.

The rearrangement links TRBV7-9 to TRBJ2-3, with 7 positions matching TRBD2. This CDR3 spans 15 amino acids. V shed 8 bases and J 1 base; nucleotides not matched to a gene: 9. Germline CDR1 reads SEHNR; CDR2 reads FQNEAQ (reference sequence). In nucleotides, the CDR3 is TGTGCCAGCCACCGGGCCAGCGGGGGCACAGATACGCAGTATTTT. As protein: CASHRASGGTDTQYF.

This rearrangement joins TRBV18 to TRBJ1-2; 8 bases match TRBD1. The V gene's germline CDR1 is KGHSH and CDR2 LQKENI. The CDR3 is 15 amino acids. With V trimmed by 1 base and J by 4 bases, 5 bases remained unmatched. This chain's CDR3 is CASSPRTGIGYGYTF. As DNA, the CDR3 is TGTGCCAGCTCACCACGGACAGGGATAGGCTATGGCTACACCTTC.

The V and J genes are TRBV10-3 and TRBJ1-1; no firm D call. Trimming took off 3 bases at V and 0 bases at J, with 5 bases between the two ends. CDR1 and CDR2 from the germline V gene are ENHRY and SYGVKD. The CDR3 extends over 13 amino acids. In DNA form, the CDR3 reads TGTGCCATCAGTGACGAGGTGAACACTGAAGCTTTCTTT. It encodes CAISDEVNTEAFF.

CDR3 sequence (DNA): TGCGCCAGCAGCCAAGCCCCAACGTGGAGGGGAGAAGCTTTCTTT. Its protein is CASSQAPTWRGEAFF. The J gene is TRBJ1-1, the V gene TRBV4-1; the D gene is possibly TRBD1 (5 bases). This CDR3 is 15 amino acids long. The germline CDR1 and CDR2 sequences are MGHRA and YSYEKL. Trimming shortened V by 1 base and J by 8 bases, and 17 bases separated the two germline ends.

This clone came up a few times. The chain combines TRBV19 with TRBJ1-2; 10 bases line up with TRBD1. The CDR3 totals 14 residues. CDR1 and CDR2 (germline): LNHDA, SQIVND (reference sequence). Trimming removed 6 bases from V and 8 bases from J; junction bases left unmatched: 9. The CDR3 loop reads CASSPTGGARGYTF. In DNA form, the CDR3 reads TGTGCCAGTAGCCCGACAGGGGGCGCGAGAGGCTACACCTTC.

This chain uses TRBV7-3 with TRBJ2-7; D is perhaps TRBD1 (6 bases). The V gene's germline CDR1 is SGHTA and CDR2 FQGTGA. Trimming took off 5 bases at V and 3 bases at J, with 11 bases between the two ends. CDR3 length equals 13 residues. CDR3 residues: CASSPTGHYEQYF. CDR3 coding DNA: TGTGCCAGCAGCCCGACAGGACACTACGAGCAGTACTTC.

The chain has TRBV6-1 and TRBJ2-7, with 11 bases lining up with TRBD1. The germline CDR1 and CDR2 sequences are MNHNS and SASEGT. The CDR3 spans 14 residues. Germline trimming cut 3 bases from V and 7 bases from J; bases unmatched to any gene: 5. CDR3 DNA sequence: TGTGCCAGCAGTGACCGGGACAGGGGGGGGGAGCAGTACTTC. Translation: CASSDRDRGGEQYF.